This T cell receptor beta chain was found in a study of T cells in Graves' hyperthyroidism and ophthalmopathy. For the study at large: Pretreatment peripheral blood was obtained at initial diagnosis. General study results and limits: Ophthalmopathy could be told apart from stable hyperthyroidism with a 13 V-J model. Most thyroid clonotypes expanded above 0.001 appeared in blood too.

Regions amplified from RNA transcripts were the TCR beta CDR3 regions. An initial round of RT-PCR targeting the TCR CDR3 relied on the HTBI primer set. A single record per CDR3 protein comes from TCRdb applying MiXCR to the multiplex PCR reads. The table has around 190,000 distinct CDR3 sequences, around a sixth seen once. Ten or more counts support this clonotype. What it binds is unknown. The receptor was isolated from a woman in her fifties or sixties with Graves' hyperthyroidism. Source material: blood.

The CDR3 protein is CASSYRLAGGWGEQFF. The DNA of the CDR3 is TGTGCCAGCAGTTACCGACTAGCGGGAGGATGGGGTGAGCAGTTCTTC. The chain is built from TRBV27 and TRBJ2-1, with 13 bases that match TRBD2. CDR1 and CDR2 from the germline V gene are MNHEY and SMNVEV (reference sequence). J was trimmed by 9 bases and V by 4 bases; bases with no gene match: 9. CDR3 length equals 16 residues.